This T cell receptor (beta chain) is from a study of control samples from healthy donors and cancer patients. Assay used: immunoSEQ multiplex PCR; TCRdb lists only in-frame clones, some missing. The sample holds approximately 94,000 clones, roughly 87% seen once. Germline CDR1 is LNHNV and CDR2 is YYDKDF (reference sequence). V lost 6 bases, J lost 0 bases, and 9 bases lay in between. The CDR3 consists of 14 residues. Sequenced sample: blood. V usage is TRBV15 and J usage is TRBJ1-3, with TRBD1 as a possible D gene (6 bases). This TCR came from a woman aged 45-59 years in good health. The CDR3 nucleotides read TGTGCCACCAGAAAGGGGGGCTCTGGAAACACCATATATTTT. Residues: CATRKGGSGNTIYF.